A selection of T cell receptor beta chains follows, all from one sample in a study of Graves' ophthalmopathy and Graves' hyperthyroidism. TCRdb called the multiplex PCR reads again in MiXCR, with one record for every CDR3 protein. The sample carries about 410,000 distinct CDR3 sequences, approximately 16% recorded once. Sequenced sample: peripheral blood. Receptor source: a woman younger than 30 with Graves' ophthalmopathy. Both conserved end residues are part of each CDR3. Each record gives: D gene, V gene, clone size, J gene, CDR3 DNA, CDR3 protein. The D gene is left open where the match is weak. Some rows mark clone size as missing; the rest say once, few, many or name a class of expanded clone.

>TRBD1|TRBV20-1|many|TRBJ2-5
TGCAGTGCCAAACAGGGGGCCCGGGAGACCCAGTACTTC
CSAKQGARETQYF
>-|TRBV14|many|TRBJ2-7
TGTGCCAGCAGCCAAGTAAGAATCTACGAGCAGTACTTC
CASSQVRIYEQYF
>TRBD1|TRBV5-1|-|TRBJ2-7
TGCGCCAGCAGAATTGGGACAGGGAACTACGAGCAGTACTTC
CASRIGTGNYEQYF
>-|TRBV12-3/TRBV12-4|many|TRBJ1-2
TGTGCCAGCAGTTTAGCCCCTCTCTCCGGCTACACCTTC
CASSLAPLSGYTF
>-|TRBV14|-|TRBJ1-1
TGTGCCAGCAGCCAAGCCAGGTCCACTGAAGCTTTCTTT
CASSQARSTEAFF
>-|TRBV7-2|many|TRBJ1-6
TGTGCCAGCACCATGGCAGGGATGGGGAATTCACCCCTCCACTTT
CASTMAGMGNSPLHF
>TRBD1|TRBV12-3/TRBV12-4|many|TRBJ1-6
TGTGCCAGCAGCGGACAGGCGAATTCACCCCTCCACTTT
CASSGQANSPLHF
>-|TRBV5-8|many|TRBJ1-2
TGTGCCAGCAGCTTGGGGGGGGTCTATGGCTACACCTTC
CASSLGGVYGYTF
>-|TRBV7-8|-|TRBJ2-6
TGTGCCAGCAGCTTAGGACAGGCTGGGGCCAACGTCCTGACTTTC
CASSLGQAGANVLTF
>TRBD1|TRBV5-1|many|TRBJ2-2
TGCGCCAGCACCCTGACAGGGGGTCGGACCGGGGAGCTGTTTTTT
CASTLTGGRTGELFF
>-|TRBV7-3|few|TRBJ2-2
TGTGCCAGCACTCAGGGGACCGGGGAGCTGTTTTTT
CASTQGTGELFF
>-|TRBV18|many|TRBJ2-7
TGTGCCAGCTCACCCCGGGGGACAGTCTACGAGCAGTACTTC
CASSPRGTVYEQYF
>-|TRBV6-5|many|TRBJ2-7
TGTGCCAGCAGTTACTTGAGTTCTTACGAGCAGTACTTC
CASSYLSSYEQYF